The rows below give T cell receptor beta chains drawn from one sample of a study of beta chain features in type 1 diabetes. This table comes from immunoSEQ multiplex PCR, and its TCRdb copy is limited to in-frame clones, with some not included. The table lists approximately 150,000 clones, about 9.7% of them singletons. Sequences were obtained from central memory CD4+ T cells from blood. These TCRs come from a woman in her 40s in good health. Both conserved end residues are trimmed from each CDR3.

cdr3_aa	v_call	j_call
ASSGQGNEQY	TRBV28	TRBJ2-7
ASSLRQGNTGELF	TRBV18	TRBJ2-2
ASSLERTSGGSYNEQF	TRBV5-1	TRBJ2-1
SVASGGAYEQY	TRBV29-1	TRBJ2-7
ASSFNRVVNEQF	TRBV5-1	TRBJ2-1
SVTGGTEAF	TRBV29-1	TRBJ1-1
AISFQGSKLF	TRBV10-3	TRBJ1-4
ASSERDTRYT	TRBV6-1	TRBJ1-2
ASSLRLTSEYQETQY	TRBV11-2	TRBJ2-5
ASSLRLLAGGYNEQF	TRBV5-1	TRBJ2-1
ASSWGQGRETQY	TRBV27	TRBJ2-5
ASSYSGLPANNEQF	TRBV6-6	TRBJ2-1
ASSVGDRDNQPQH	TRBV9	TRBJ1-5
ASKKADGTDTQY	TRBV6-5	TRBJ2-3
ASGQTLAKNIQY	TRBV11-2	TRBJ2-4
ASSRTSAQETQY	TRBV19	TRBJ2-5
ASSLTVPRNTEAF	TRBV7-8	TRBJ1-1
ASSFEAYNEQF	TRBV6-5	TRBJ2-1
ASSPAGTNYEQY	TRBV11-2	TRBJ2-7
ASIKRGAGGYT	TRBV6-5	TRBJ1-2
ASRKTGGKETQY	TRBV6-6	TRBJ2-5
ASRSHGTGAYEQY	TRBV6-6	TRBJ2-7
ASSYGTGREKLF	TRBV6-5	TRBJ1-4
ASSFGGGELNTEAF	TRBV7-2	TRBJ1-1
ASSSGTSGGSRYEQY	TRBV5-1	TRBJ2-7
ASSLRQGRGSQPQH	TRBV13	TRBJ1-5
ASSRSPAGNEKLF	TRBV6-1	TRBJ1-4
ASLTMVGGSPLH	TRBV6-1	TRBJ1-6
ASSLLSGADSYNEQF	TRBV5-1	TRBJ2-1
ASSSSGYSNQPQH	TRBV6-5	TRBJ1-5
ASSRRTTGRTEAF	TRBV7-2	TRBJ1-1
ASTEQGPSREQY	TRBV2	TRBJ2-7
ASFSQGTEAF	TRBV7-6	TRBJ1-1
ASSVTSGGAGRETQY	TRBV5-5	TRBJ2-5
ASSHSGQGGYEQY	TRBV5-6	TRBJ2-7
ASSGYRGESSYEQY	TRBV6-1	TRBJ2-7
ASSSGQGASQWGETQY	TRBV19	TRBJ2-5
ASEFGQVNTEAF	TRBV6-1	TRBJ1-1
ASSVDPSTGVRTEAF	TRBV9	TRBJ1-1
SVGQGENIQY	TRBV29-1	TRBJ2-4
ASSPTGIDGYEQY	TRBV7-9	TRBJ2-7
ASRTSPSGNTEAF	TRBV7-6	TRBJ1-1
ASEDSLSHEQY	TRBV6-5	TRBJ2-7
ASSYTSGETQY	TRBV7-2	TRBJ2-5
ASSVSNAKTGSTSTDTQY	TRBV9	TRBJ2-3
ASSAVTAGGAEGYT	TRBV5-1	TRBJ1-2
ASSLVQGRNEQF	TRBV5-4	TRBJ2-1
AAQRGPNEKLF	TRBV6-6	TRBJ1-4
ASSQNMGSPF	TRBV7-9	TRBJ2-1
ASRLGTGAYEQY	TRBV6-5	TRBJ2-7
ASSQAGSRNQPQH	TRBV4-3	TRBJ1-5
ASSRGGSEKLF	TRBV5-6	TRBJ1-4
ASSPRTGGPNEQF	TRBV7-7	TRBJ2-1
ASSLTAWTGYEQY	TRBV7-2	TRBJ2-7
ASSGRLGEGPNTEAF	TRBV9	TRBJ1-1
ASSLRAGDEKLF	TRBV18	TRBJ1-4
ASSVMPGGEETQY	TRBV9	TRBJ2-5